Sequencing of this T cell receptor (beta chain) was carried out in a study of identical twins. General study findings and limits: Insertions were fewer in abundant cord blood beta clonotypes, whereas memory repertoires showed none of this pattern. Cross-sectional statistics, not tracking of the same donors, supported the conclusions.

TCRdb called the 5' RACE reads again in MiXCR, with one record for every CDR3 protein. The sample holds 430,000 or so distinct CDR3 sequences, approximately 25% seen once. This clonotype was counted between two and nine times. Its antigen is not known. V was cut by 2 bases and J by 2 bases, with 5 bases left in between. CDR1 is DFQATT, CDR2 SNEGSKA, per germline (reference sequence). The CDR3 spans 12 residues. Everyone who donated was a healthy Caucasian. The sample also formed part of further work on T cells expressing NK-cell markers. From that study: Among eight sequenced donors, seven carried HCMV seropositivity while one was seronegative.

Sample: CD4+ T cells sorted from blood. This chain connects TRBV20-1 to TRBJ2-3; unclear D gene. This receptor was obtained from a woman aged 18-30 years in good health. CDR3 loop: CSARKVTDTQYF. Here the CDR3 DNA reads TGCAGTGCTAGAAAGGTCACAGATACGCAGTATTTT.